The T cell receptor beta chain described here comes from a study of technical replicates of blood from a handful of donors. TCRdb's copy holds only in-frame clones and misses some; the assay was immunoSEQ multiplex PCR. The sample holds fewer than 100,000 clones, approximately 94% seen once. Trimming shortened V by 5 bases and J by 3 bases, and 15 bases separated the two germline ends. CDR3 length: 15 residues. The germline CDR1 and CDR2 sequences are MNHEY and SMNVEV (reference sequence). The specimen sequenced was T cells isolated from PBMCs. The chain carries TRBV27 and TRBJ2-3; the D gene is possibly TRBD2 (6 bases). The receptor was derived from a human donor in good health. The CDR3 sequence: CASSLSGSGTDTQYF. CDR3 nucleotide sequence: TGTGCCAGCAGTCTCAGCGGGTCAGGAACAGATACGCAGTATTTT.